This is a list of T cell receptor beta chains from one sample in a study of OX40 agonist ivuxolimab in advanced cancers. Repertoires were generated with immunoSEQ multiplex PCR, while TCRdb's copy carries only in-frame clones and drops some. The sample has 92,000 or so clones, approximately 84% seen once. This specimen consisted of CD4+ or CD8+ T cells sorted from blood, obtained in a trial of the OX40 agonist ivuxolimab. These receptors originate from an adult with an advanced solid tumor such as melanoma, head and neck, liver or kidney cancer. Both conserved end residues are part of each CDR3. A D gene is named only where the DNA matches it firmly. A clone size is listed for some rows: how often the clone was seen (once, few, many), or a class if it is expanded.

D gene: NA
clone size: NA
V gene: TRBV15
J gene: TRBJ1-2
CDR3 DNA: TGTGCCACAGCCGAGGGGTGGGACTATGGCTACACCTTC
CDR3 protein: CATAEGWDYGYTF

D gene: NA
clone size: NA
V gene: TRBV7-2
J gene: TRBJ2-7
CDR3 DNA: TGTGCCAGCAGCTTAGTGGGGGCGGGCAGATCGTACTCCTACGAGCAGTACTTC
CDR3 protein: CASSLVGAGRSYSYEQYF

D gene: NA
clone size: NA
V gene: TRBV18
J gene: TRBJ1-2
CDR3 DNA: TGTGCCAGCTCACCTCCCGGGCCCTCGAGTGACTATGGCTACACCTTC
CDR3 protein: CASSPPGPSSDYGYTF

D gene: TRBD2
clone size: NA
V gene: TRBV10-3
J gene: TRBJ2-2
CDR3 DNA: TGTGCCATCAGCCGGAGGACTAGCCAGAACACCGGGGAGCTGTTTTTT
CDR3 protein: CAISRRTSQNTGELFF

D gene: NA
clone size: once
V gene: TRBV14
J gene: TRBJ2-7
CDR3 DNA: TGTGCCAGCAGCCCTCTCACGGGATCCTACGAGCAGTACTTC
CDR3 protein: CASSPLTGSYEQYF

D gene: NA
clone size: NA
V gene: TRBV6-5
J gene: TRBJ2-3
CDR3 DNA: TGTGCCAGCAACACCCTTCGGGGGGCCGGTCCGTATTTT
CDR3 protein: CASNTLRGAGPYF

D gene: TRBD1
clone size: NA
V gene: TRBV5-6
J gene: TRBJ1-1
CDR3 DNA: TGTGCCAGCAGCTTGGAACAGGGGGCGGGGATGTGGACTGAAGCTTTCTTT
CDR3 protein: CASSLEQGAGMWTEAFF

D gene: TRBD1
clone size: NA
V gene: TRBV7-8
J gene: TRBJ1-2
CDR3 DNA: TGTGCCAGCAGCTCACGACAGGGGTGGGGCTACACCTTC
CDR3 protein: CASSSRQGWGYTF

D gene: TRBD1
clone size: NA
V gene: TRBV27
J gene: TRBJ1-2
CDR3 DNA: TGTGCCAGCAGGTTAACAGGGGGCTATGGCTACACCTTC
CDR3 protein: CASRLTGGYGYTF

D gene: NA
clone size: NA
V gene: TRBV28
J gene: TRBJ1-5
CDR3 DNA: TGTGCCAGCAGTTCCTTTGGGGGGGCGAAGGGCAATCAGCCCCAGCATTTT
CDR3 protein: CASSSFGGAKGNQPQHF

D gene: NA
clone size: NA
V gene: TRBV9
J gene: TRBJ2-2
CDR3 DNA: TGTGCCAGCAGCTACTCGAACACCGGGGAGCTGTTTTTT
CDR3 protein: CASSYSNTGELFF

D gene: NA
clone size: NA
V gene: TRBV18
J gene: TRBJ1-3
CDR3 DNA: TGTGCCAGCTCCGCGACTGACCCTGGAAACACCATATATTTT
CDR3 protein: CASSATDPGNTIYF

D gene: NA
clone size: few
V gene: TRBV2
J gene: TRBJ2-1
CDR3 DNA: TGTGCCAGCAGTGAGAATAGTGGTTCCTACAATGAGCAGTTCTTC
CDR3 protein: CASSENSGSYNEQFF

D gene: NA
clone size: NA
V gene: TRBV4-3
J gene: TRBJ2-3
CDR3 DNA: TGCGCCAGCAGCCAAGATCTGTCTAGCAGTACGCAGTATTTT
CDR3 protein: CASSQDLSSSTQYF

D gene: NA
clone size: NA
V gene: TRBV7-9
J gene: TRBJ2-2
CDR3 DNA: TGTGCCAGCAGCTTTTCAGTGGACACCGGGGAGCTGTTTTTT
CDR3 protein: CASSFSVDTGELFF

D gene: TRBD1
clone size: NA
V gene: TRBV6-5
J gene: TRBJ2-2
CDR3 DNA: TGTGCCAGCAGTTACTCAGGGACAGGGGACGACGGGGAGCTGTTTTTT
CDR3 protein: CASSYSGTGDDGELFF

D gene: NA
clone size: NA
V gene: TRBV11-2
J gene: TRBJ1-4
CDR3 DNA: TGTGCCAGCAGCTTGGCAGGGGAAGAGGCAACTAATGAAAAACTGTTTTTT
CDR3 protein: CASSLAGEEATNEKLFF

D gene: TRBD2
clone size: NA
V gene: TRBV5-6
J gene: TRBJ2-5
CDR3 DNA: TGTGCCAGCAGCCTCCCTAGCGGGAGTAGCCACAGAGAGACCCAGTACTTC
CDR3 protein: CASSLPSGSSHRETQYF

D gene: TRBD2
clone size: NA
V gene: TRBV2
J gene: TRBJ2-7
CDR3 DNA: TGTGCCAGCAGTCCCATCAGCGGGAGGGTCTACGAGCAGTACTTC
CDR3 protein: CASSPISGRVYEQYF

D gene: NA
clone size: NA
V gene: TRBV14
J gene: TRBJ2-5
CDR3 DNA: TGTGCCAGCAGCCAAGGGGCTCTGGGCCAAGAGACCCAGTACTTC
CDR3 protein: CASSQGALGQETQYF

D gene: NA
clone size: NA
V gene: TRBV7-2
J gene: TRBJ2-7
CDR3 DNA: TGTGCCAGCAGCTTAGCTTTGGTAACCGCCTACGAGCAGTACTTC
CDR3 protein: CASSLALVTAYEQYF

D gene: NA
clone size: NA
V gene: TRBV7-8
J gene: TRBJ1-1
CDR3 DNA: TGTGCCAGCAGCTTAGTAGGGGCCGGGACAATGAACACTGAAGCTTTCTTT
CDR3 protein: CASSLVGAGTMNTEAFF

D gene: NA
clone size: few
V gene: TRBV10-1
J gene: TRBJ2-1
CDR3 DNA: TGCGCCAGCAGTGATGACGTCCAGCGGGCCTACAATGAGCAGTTCTTC
CDR3 protein: CASSDDVQRAYNEQFF

D gene: NA
clone size: NA
V gene: TRBV15
J gene: TRBJ1-2
CDR3 DNA: TGTGCCACCAGCAGAGGTGGAGACCAGGAAGGCTACACCTTC
CDR3 protein: CATSRGGDQEGYTF

D gene: TRBD1
clone size: NA
V gene: TRBV11-2
J gene: TRBJ2-7
CDR3 DNA: TGTGCCAGCAGCTTGGCCACAGGGGGGAGGTCCTACGAGCAGTACTTC
CDR3 protein: CASSLATGGRSYEQYF

D gene: NA
clone size: NA
V gene: TRBV9
J gene: TRBJ1-3
CDR3 DNA: TGTGCCAGCAGCGCAGGACAGTCCTACTCTGGAAACACCATATATTTT
CDR3 protein: CASSAGQSYSGNTIYF

D gene: NA
clone size: NA
V gene: TRBV12-5
J gene: TRBJ1-2
CDR3 DNA: TGTGCTAGTGGTTTGAGCGTCTATGGCTACACCTTC
CDR3 protein: CASGLSVYGYTF

D gene: TRBD1
clone size: NA
V gene: TRBV4-1
J gene: TRBJ1-4
CDR3 DNA: TGCGCCAGCAGCCAGGACAGGGTACGGGGTGAAAAACTGTTTTTT
CDR3 protein: CASSQDRVRGEKLFF

D gene: NA
clone size: NA
V gene: TRBV5-4
J gene: TRBJ2-6
CDR3 DNA: TGTGCCAGCAGCTTTAAGGGGCGGGACGTCCTGACTTTC
CDR3 protein: CASSFKGRDVLTF

D gene: NA
clone size: NA
V gene: TRBV6-1
J gene: TRBJ1-2
CDR3 DNA: TGTGCCAGCAGTGTAGGAGGGAACTATGGCTACACCTTC
CDR3 protein: CASSVGGNYGYTF

D gene: NA
clone size: few
V gene: TRBV6-5
J gene: TRBJ2-7
CDR3 DNA: TGTGCCAGCAGACCAACACAGTCCTACGAGCAGTACTTC
CDR3 protein: CASRPTQSYEQYF

D gene: TRBD2
clone size: NA
V gene: TRBV7-2
J gene: TRBJ2-7
CDR3 DNA: TGTGCCAGCAGCGCACTAGCGGGGGGCCTCTCCTACGAGCAGTACTTC
CDR3 protein: CASSALAGGLSYEQYF

D gene: NA
clone size: few
V gene: TRBV6-1
J gene: TRBJ1-6
CDR3 DNA: TGTGCCAGCGGGGGAGGCCTAGGTAGTTCACCCCTCCACTTT
CDR3 protein: CASGGGLGSSPLHF

D gene: NA
clone size: NA
V gene: TRBV29-1
J gene: TRBJ1-6
CDR3 DNA: TGCAGCGTTCTGCCAGGGATGGGATCACCCCTCCACTTT
CDR3 protein: CSVLPGMGSPLHF

D gene: NA
clone size: NA
V gene: TRBV7-9
J gene: TRBJ1-1
CDR3 DNA: TGTGCCAGTCAGGGGTTAGGCACTGAAGCTTTCTTT
CDR3 protein: CASQGLGTEAFF